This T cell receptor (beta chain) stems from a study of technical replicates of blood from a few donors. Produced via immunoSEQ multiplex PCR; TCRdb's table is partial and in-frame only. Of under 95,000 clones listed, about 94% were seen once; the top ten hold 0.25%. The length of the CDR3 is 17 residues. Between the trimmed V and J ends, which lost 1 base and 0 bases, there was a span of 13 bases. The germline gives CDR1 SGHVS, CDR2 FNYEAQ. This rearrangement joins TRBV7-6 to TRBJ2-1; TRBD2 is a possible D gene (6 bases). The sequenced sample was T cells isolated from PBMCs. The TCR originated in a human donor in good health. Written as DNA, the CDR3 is TGTGCCAGCAGCTTAGAACAACTAGCAAGCTCCTACAATGAGCAGTTCTTC. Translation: CASSLEQLASSYNEQFF.